This paragraph covers one T cell receptor beta chain sequence. This sample was taken from a study of blood T cell repertoires in COVID-19. Study-wide context: Whether acute or convalescent, the COVID-19 samples came from the United States, Italy and Spain. T cells, B-cell-depleted T cells, or PBMCs supplied cDNA or gDNA.

Authors' processing steps: Counts of nucleated cells, estimated from reference gene primer amplification, were obtained. The assay was immunoSEQ multiplex PCR, and TCRdb's table has in-frame clones only and misses some. V and J calls and clone size are as listed in that table; D and trimming were resolved from the DNA. The table has 140,000 to 150,000 clones, about four fifths seen once. Enrollment of patients from Seattle took place during active infection, with longitudinal follow-up. The CDR3 length is 12 residues. V was shortened by 6 bases and J by 7 bases, with 12 bases between the two germline ends. CDR1 and CDR2 from the germline V gene are MNHNY and SVGAGI (reference sequence).

This chain connects TRBV6-6 to TRBJ1-1; D perhaps matches TRBD1 (5 bases). The source of this sequence is a man aged 30-40 years with COVID-19, enrolled during active disease. The sequenced material came from peripheral blood. The CDR3 coding sequence is TGTGCCAGCAGCCAGCCGCAGGGTGAAGCTTTCTTT. Its protein is CASSQPQGEAFF.